These T cell receptor beta chains were read from a single sample in a study of T cell repertoires in cytomegalovirus infection. From the reads, TCRdb called clonotypes with MiXCR, one entry per CDR3 protein. The profile shows under 800,000 distinct CDR3 sequences, 20% to 25% of them singletons. The material sequenced was CD8+ T cells from PBMCs. The receptors derive from a human donor in good health (CMV status not recorded). Some clones in this sample may be carry-over from other donors' samples. CDR3s leave out the opening cysteine and the closing phenylalanine or tryptophan. Each record gives: V gene, CDR3 protein.

>TRBV9
ASSVLGLFSGNTIY
>TRBV11-2
ASSLVATRQYNEQF
>TRBV4-1
ASSHWTGGGEKLF
>TRBV5-1
ASSFSEGFFKNEQF
>TRBV7-3
ASSASGGSRDTQY
>TRBV19
ASSIGQPVDTQY
>TRBV6-2/TRBV6-3
ASYSRTGGPNEQF
>TRBV7-6
VSSRGGFTDTQY
>TRBV6-5
ASSRGYYEQY
>TRBV20-1
SARDTWGSSYNEQF
>TRBV5-4
ASSLASLAGDPTETQY
>TRBV10-3
AIILTRGMSTEAF
>TRBV5-6
ASSHPLNTEAF
>TRBV28
ASRRGGILAKNIQY